These 17 T cell receptor beta chains share one sample of origin, sequenced in a study of blood T cell repertoires in COVID-19. The method was immunoSEQ multiplex PCR; TCRdb's version includes in-frame clones alone and lacks a portion of them. The sample includes approximately 250,000 clones, around 86% of them seen just once. Sequenced material: peripheral blood. All receptors derive from a man aged 25-40 years who had recovered from COVID-19.

V is TRBV11-2 and J is TRBJ2-1; D remains ambiguous. In germline, CDR1 is SGHAT, CDR2 FQNNGV. The CDR3 is 12 amino acids. Trimming took off 1 base at V and 12 bases at J, with 10 bases between the two ends. In DNA form, the CDR3 reads TGTGCCAGCAGCTTAGTCGTAGAGAGGCAGTTCTTC. It translates to CASSLVVERQFF.

The genes are TRBV27 and TRBJ1-1; D uncertain. Between the trimmed V and J ends, which lost 8 bases and 10 bases, there was a span of 20 bases. The CDR3 is 13 amino acids. Germline CDR1 and CDR2: MNHEY and SMNVEV (reference sequence). The CDR3 nucleotides are TGTGCCAGCTCGCCATCGAGGGCCCGGGGAGCTTTCTTT. The encoded protein is CASSPSRARGAFF.

Only one count was recorded for this clone. The J gene is TRBJ2-5, the V gene TRBV21-1; the table's D gene call, TRBD2, was not cross checked with the DNA. TRBV21-1 is a pseudogene segment. The CDR3 has 15 residues. The CDR3 here is CARGKCGPRIKTQYF. In DNA form, the CDR3 reads TGTGCCAGGGGAAAATGCGGGCCCAGGATAAAGACCCAGTACTTC.

The chain combines TRBV11-2 with TRBJ2-7, with 14 bases aligning to TRBD2. V trimming: 5 bases; J trimming: 1 base; junction bases outside the gene matches: 13. Germline CDR1 SGHAT, CDR2 FQNNGV. The CDR3 runs 19 residues. CDR3 loop: CASSPRPGLAGAFSYEQYF. The CDR3 DNA sequence: TGTGCCAGCAGCCCACGTCCGGGACTAGCGGGGGCCTTTTCCTACGAGCAGTACTTC.

The gene calls are TRBV10-2 and TRBJ1-2, with TRBD1 matching over 10 bases. Germline V gene sequence: CDR1 WSHSY, CDR2 SAAADI. Trimming removed 3 bases from V and 6 bases from J; junction bases left unmatched: 1. The CDR3 covers 13 residues. This chain's CDR3 is CASSDGTGDGYTF. CDR3 sequence (DNA): TGCGCCAGCAGTGACGGGACAGGGGATGGCTACACCTTC.

The chain recombines TRBV5-4 with TRBJ2-5; a possible D gene is TRBD1 (6 bases). The CDR3 is 14 residues long. Germline-derived CDR1 and CDR2 are SGHNT and YYREEE (reference sequence). Trimming stripped 2 bases from V and 0 bases from J, with 8 bases between. The CDR3 DNA is TGTGCCAGCAGCTTAAGGACAGACCAAGAGACCCAGTACTTC. It codes for CASSLRTDQETQYF.

This clone was counted once. V gene TRBV6-1 combines with J gene TRBJ2-7; no clear D gene. The V and J ends lost 2 bases and 0 bases respectively, with 17 bases between them. CDR1 and CDR2 (germline): MNHNS, SASEGT. This CDR3 spans 17 amino acids. The CDR3 nucleotides are TGTGCCAGCAGTGAACGTCGGCCCGGTTGGAGCTCCTACGAGCAGTACTTC. It yields the protein CASSERRPGWSSYEQYF.

This clone was observed a handful of times. The CDR3, as DNA: TGTGCCAGTAGTATGCGACAGGGAAGAGAGACCCAGTACTTC. It translates to CASSMRQGRETQYF. This chain uses TRBV19 with TRBJ2-5; TRBD1 agrees at 7 bases. Germline V lookup: CDR1 LNHDA, CDR2 SQIVND (reference sequence). Unmatched junction bases numbered 5, after V lost 3 bases and J lost 4 bases. The CDR3 is 14 residues long.

The chain employs TRBV18 and TRBJ1-2, with TRBD1 matching over 8 bases. The ends lost 3 bases at V and 4 bases at J; junction bases unmatched: 7. The CDR3 runs to 15 residues. Germline V gene sequence: CDR1 KGHSH, CDR2 LQKENI. This CDR3 reads CASSPQGAVLYGYTF. DNA of the CDR3: TGTGCCAGCTCACCCCAGGGGGCGGTCCTCTATGGCTACACCTTC.

This clone was detected only a few times. The rearrangement uses TRBV18 and TRBJ1-1; 7 nucleotides match TRBD1. This CDR3 spans 16 amino acids. With V trimmed by 1 base and J by 1 base, 6 bases remained unmatched. Per the germline V gene, CDR1 is KGHSH and CDR2 is LQKENI. The CDR3 DNA sequence: TGTGCCAGCTCACCACGGCAGGGGGATGGGAACACTGAAGCTTTCTTT. Protein: CASSPRQGDGNTEAFF.

This clone has only one observation. This rearrangement joins TRBV4-1 to TRBJ2-3, with 14 positions matching TRBD2. The CDR3 loop spans 18 amino acids. The germline CDR1 and CDR2 sequences are MGHRA and YSYEKL. V lost 6 bases to trimming and J lost 0 bases; unmatched junction nucleotides: 8. The CDR3, as DNA: TGCGCCAGCAGTTTTGAATGGACTAGCGGGGGGAGCACAGATACGCAGTATTTT. Its protein is CASSFEWTSGGSTDTQYF.

V usage is TRBV5-6 and J usage is TRBJ1-1; TRBD1 matches 10 bases. The germline gives CDR1 SGHDT, CDR2 YYEEEE. The V gene end was trimmed by 4 bases and the J gene end by 3 bases; junction bases not matched to a gene: 6. The CDR3 length is 15 residues. CDR3 coding DNA: TGTGCCAGCAGCACACCGGGGACAGGGGACACTGAAGCTTTCTTT. Translated, it gives CASSTPGTGDTEAFF.

This chain links TRBV30 with TRBJ2-5; 10 bases fit TRBD1. The CDR3 has 15 residues. Per germline, CDR1 GTSNPN and CDR2 SVGIG (reference sequence). Trimming removed 5 bases from V and 1 base from J; junction bases left unmatched: 7. CDR3 nucleotide sequence: TGTGCCTGGGACAGGGGGCACGGATCCCAAGAGACCCAGTACTTC. This gives the protein CAWDRGHGSQETQYF.

The V and J genes are TRBV2 and TRBJ1-2; no definite D call. This CDR3 is 19 amino acids long. V lost 7 bases to trimming and J lost 2 bases, with 29 bases between them. Looked up from germline, CDR1 is SNHLY and CDR2 is FYNNEI. CDR3 region: CASTQYRGKEAGINYGYTF. Written as DNA, the CDR3 is TGTGCCAGCACCCAATACAGAGGAAAGGAGGCAGGAATAAACTATGGCTACACCTTC.

The chain joins TRBV9 to TRBJ2-3; D is undetermined. Looked up from germline, CDR1 is SGDLS and CDR2 is YYNGEE. This CDR3 region has 15 residues. V lost 0 bases and J lost 1, with 9 bases in between. The CDR3: CASSVGSLGTDTQYF. CDR3 nucleotides: TGTGCCAGCAGCGTAGGCTCGCTAGGCACAGATACGCAGTATTTT.

The gene calls are TRBV28 and TRBJ2-4; tentative D call: TRBD1 (6 bases). The V end was cut by 6 bases, the J end by 7 bases, with 13 bases between. The CDR3 contains 13 residues. Germline V gene lookup returns CDR1 MDHEN and CDR2 SYDVKM. The CDR3 is CASRDSSGNIQYF. CDR3 in DNA: TGTGCCAGCAGGGACAGCTCGGGGAACATTCAGTACTTC.

This chain joins TRBV10-3 and TRBJ1-3; D may be TRBD1 (5 bases). Looked up from germline, CDR1 is ENHRY and CDR2 is SYGVKD. V was cut by 0 bases and J by 1 base, with 13 bases left in between. The CDR3 has 17 amino acids. CDR3 amino acids: CAISESPQGVSGNTIYF. Written as DNA, the CDR3 is TGTGCCATCAGTGAGTCCCCTCAGGGTGTATCTGGAAACACCATATATTTT.